Presented here are 27 T cell receptor beta chains from one specimen sequenced in a study of tumor and adjacent non-tumor tissue in lung cancer. A modified ARM-PCR protocol with three rounds of nested PCR amplified TCRbeta. TCRdb itself ran the multiplex PCR reads through MiXCR, one entry per CDR3 protein. This sample has approximately 140,000 distinct CDR3 sequences; approximately 64% occur once, and the top ten carry 15% to 20%. The template was RNA from unsorted bulk tissue. Sequencing was done on a sample of lung tumor tissue. Receptors were obtained from a man between 60 and 70 years old with small cell lung cancer.

Notes on this clonotype: One junction end does not reproduce the germline sequence, and a read error may be involved. The rearrangement joins TRBV4-1 to TRBJ1-1; D not certain. CDR1 and CDR2 (germline): MGHRA, YSYEKL. The CDR3 has 16 residues. The CDR3 DNA reads as TGCGCCAGCAGCCAAGATCTAGTGATGGTGAACACTGAAACTTTCTTT. This codes for CASSQDLVMVNTETFF.

This clonotype was counted many times. The chain has TRBV12-3 or TRBV12-4 and TRBJ2-1; TRBD2 might be the D (6 bases). The CDR3 is made up of 14 amino acids. V shed 4 bases and J shed 4 bases, with 11 bases lying between them. The DNA for the CDR3 is TGTGCCAGCAGTTCAAACGGGGGTTACAATGAGCAGTTCTTC. Translation gives CASSSNGGYNEQFF.

As to this clonotype: Germline and junction disagree at one end, which may indicate a read error. The chain carries TRBV10-2 and TRBJ2-1; tentatively, D is TRBD2 (6 bases). Germline lookup yields CDR1 WSHSY and CDR2 SAAADI. The CDR3 runs to 14 residues. The CDR3 DNA reads as TGCGGCAGCAGGACTAAGGGTATTGACAATGAGCAGTTCTTC. Protein: CGSRTKGIDNEQFF.

Only one count was recorded for this clonotype. The genes are TRBV29-1 and TRBJ2-1; D not certain. The germline V gene has CDR1 SQVTM and CDR2 ANQGSEA. The CDR3 consists of 11 residues. CDR3 DNA: TGCAGGGCCGAAGCCGGGAATGAGCAGTTCTTC. Translation: CRAEAGNEQFF.

This clonotype was recorded once. Possible read error: a much larger clone is one base away. The CDR3 reads CASSFERDRQYF. In nucleotides, the CDR3 is TGCGCCAGCAGCTTTGAAAGGGATAGGCAGTATTTT. The chain combines TRBV5-1 with TRBJ2-3; D not resolved. This CDR3 spans 12 amino acids. The germline gives CDR1 SGHRS, CDR2 YFSETQ.

This clonotype was detected a few times. This chain links TRBV6-6 with TRBJ2-2; D is unresolved. The CDR3 is made up of 12 amino acids. Trimming pared 5 bases from V and 6 bases from J, leaving 7 bases between. CDR1 is MNHNY, CDR2 SVGAGI, per germline (reference sequence). CDR3 sequence: CASSLPPGELFF. The CDR3, as DNA: TGTGCCAGCAGTCTCCCCCCCGGGGAGCTGTTTTTT.

The chain uses TRBV14 and TRBJ2-5; the D gene could be TRBD1 or TRBD2 (5 bases each). The CDR3 spans 15 residues. V lost 2 bases to trimming and J lost 4 bases, with 14 bases between them. The germline V gene has CDR1 SGHDN and CDR2 FVKESK. The CDR3 coding sequence is TGTGCCAGCAGCCAACGAGGCCAGGGACCAGAGACCCAGTACTTC. Its translation is CASSQRGQGPETQYF.

With respect to this clonotype: This may arise from a read error, as a much more abundant clone is one base away. V and J are TRBV20-1 and TRBJ2-5; no clear D. This CDR3 contains 11 residues. Germline values: CDR1 DFQATT, CDR2 SNEGSKA (reference sequence). V lost 5 bases and J lost 3, with 7 bases in between. The DNA for the CDR3 is TGCAGTGCTCGCCCAGAAGAGACCCAGTACTTC. As protein: CSARPEETQYF.

This clonotype was counted once. The junction departs from the called germline gene at one end, perhaps through a read error. The gene calls are TRBV6-5 and TRBJ2-1; 8 bases line up with TRBD1. Germline lookup yields CDR1 MNHEY and CDR2 SVGAGI. This CDR3 has 14 residues. This chain's CDR3 is CAGSRQGSYNEQSF. As DNA, the CDR3 is TGTGCCGGCAGTCGACAGGGGTCCTACAATGAACAGTCCTTC.

The chain is built from TRBV7-8 and TRBJ1-1, with 12 bases identical to TRBD1. This CDR3 contains 15 residues. V was pared by 5 bases and J by 6 bases, with 7 bases of the junction left unmatched. Germline CDR1 and CDR2: SGHVS and FQNEAQ. CDR3 amino acids: CASSPGTGGIAEAFF. Here the CDR3 DNA reads TGTGCCAGCAGCCCAGGGACAGGGGGCATCGCTGAAGCTTTCTTT.

As for this clonotype: Given the absence of the conserved phenylalanine or tryptophan at the CDR3 end, a read error is likely. This chain links TRBV20-1 with TRBJ2-7, with 15 bases matching TRBD2. This CDR3 has 15 amino acids. Germline V gene data show CDR1 as DFQATT and CDR2 as SNEGSKA (reference sequence). V dropped 4 bases and J dropped 7; count of bases not matched to a gene: 8. For the CDR3, the DNA is TGCAGTGCTAATCTGGGACTAGCGGGAGGAGAGGAGCAGTACCTC. Translated: CSANLGLAGGEEQYL.

This clonotype occurred many times. The V and J genes are TRBV29-1 and TRBJ2-7, with TRBD1 identical over 9 bases. The CDR3 is 12 amino acids. V lost 2 bases to trimming and J lost 6 bases; unmatched junction nucleotides: 2. Per germline, CDR1 SQVTM and CDR2 ANQGSEA. The CDR3 region is CSVELDRGEQYV. The CDR3 coding sequence is TGCAGCGTTGAACTGGACAGGGGCGAGCAGTACGTC.

The chain links TRBV11-2 to TRBJ2-3, with D unresolved. There are 13 residues in the CDR3. Trimming stripped 8 bases from V and 6 bases from J, with 15 bases between. Germline CDR1 reads SGHAT; CDR2 reads FQNNGV. CDR3 in amino acids: CASDSPPPDTQYF. CDR3 bases: TGTGCCAGCGACTCCCCCCCGCCGGATACGCAGTATTTT.

The V and J genes are TRBV5-1 and TRBJ2-1; weak D call: TRBD2 (6 bases). Trimming took 1 base from V and 9 from J, leaving 17 bases between them. There are 15 residues in the CDR3. Germline-derived CDR1 and CDR2 are SGHRS and YFSETQ. CDR3 coding DNA: TGCGCCAGCAGCTTGCAAGATCCCTCCGGGGGTGAGCAGTTCTTC. Translation: CASSLQDPSGGEQFF. The full variable domain, its missing parts supplied by reference TRBV5-1 and TRBJ2-1, is KAGVTQTPRYLIKTRGQQVTLSCSPISGHRSVSWYQQTPGQGLQFLFEYFSETQRNKGNFPGRFSGRQFSNSRSEMNVSTLELGDSALYLCASSLQDPSGGEQFFGPGTRLTVL.

The table lists this clonotype with a few counts. Possible read error: a much larger clone is one base away. The chain carries TRBV29-1 and TRBJ2-1, with D possibly TRBD1 on 6 matching bases. Trimming took 4 bases from V and 4 from J, leaving 14 bases between them. There are 14 residues in the CDR3. CDR1 and CDR2 from the germline V gene are SQVTM and ANQGSEA. The chain's CDR3 is CSVAIRGEYNEQFF. The CDR3 DNA sequence: TGCAGCGTTGCTATCAGGGGAGAGTACAATGAGCAGTTCTTC.

On this clonotype itself: The CDR3 carries no conserved terminal phenylalanine or tryptophan, so it likely arises from a read error. J is TRBJ1-5 and V is TRBV20-1; 7 bases map to TRBD1. V shed 0 bases, J shed 7 bases, and the junction held 3 bases outside the gene matches. The CDR3 consists of 13 residues. In germline, CDR1 is DFQATT, CDR2 SNEGSKA (reference sequence). The CDR3 here is CSARDNRGQPQHP. The CDR3 DNA reads as TGCAGTGCTAGAGATAACAGGGGCCAGCCCCAGCATCCT.

In the case of this clonotype: An end of the junction does not agree with germline; a read error may underlie this. The chain has TRBV11-2 and TRBJ1-3; D gene uncertain. The length of the CDR3 is 18 residues. Germline lookup yields CDR1 SGHAT and CDR2 FQNNGV. The CDR3: CASSISASGPRSGDTIYF. CDR3 DNA: TGTGCCAGCAGCATCAGCGCGTCAGGTCCGAGATCTGGAGACACCATATATTTT.

As to this clonotype: Since a much larger clone is just one base distant, this may be a read error. The chain couples TRBV14 to TRBJ2-3; the D call may be TRBD1 or TRBD2 (5 bases each). Trimming took 0 bases from V and 3 from J, leaving 16 bases between them. In germline, CDR1 is SGHDN, CDR2 FVKESK. The CDR3 contains 17 residues. CDR3 bases: TGTGCCAGCAGCCAAGATCCGTCGGGGCGGATAACAGATACGCAGTATTTT. This translates into CASSQDPSGRITDTQYF.

This clonotype turned up a few times. This CDR3 fails to terminate in the conserved phenylalanine or tryptophan, so it likely reflects a read error. The rearrangement uses TRBV4-1 and TRBJ1-2; 8 nucleotides line up with TRBD1. Germline lookup yields CDR1 MGHRA and CDR2 YSYEKL. The CDR3 is made up of 15 amino acids. The CDR3 DNA sequence: TGCACCAGCAGCCCAGGAGGACAGGGTGCGGGTGGCTACACCGTC. This translates into CTSSPGGQGAGGYTV.

The table lists this clonotype with a count of one. Germline is not matched at one junction end, which may reflect a read error. This sequence joins TRBV4-2 and TRBJ2-5, with TRBD2 matching 8 bases. The CDR3 is 14 amino acids. CDR1 is LGHNA and CDR2 is YNFKEQ in the germline V gene. The CDR3 region has the DNA TGTGCCAGGAGCCAAGCGGGGGAGCAAGATACCCAGTACTTC. It yields the protein CARSQAGEQDTQYF.

With regard to this clonotype: A single base separates this from a much larger clone, so it may be a read error. The V gene is TRBV11-2, the J gene TRBJ1-1; TRBD1 is a possible D gene (5 bases). This CDR3 has 18 residues. Germline CDR1 and CDR2: SGHAT and FQNNGV. CDR3 nucleotide sequence: TGTGCCAGCAGCTTAGCGGGGCCTAGGAGGGGATGGAGCACTGAAGCTCTCTTT. Amino acids: CASSLAGPRRGWSTEALF.

This clonotype occurred a few times. The chain links TRBV28 to TRBJ1-2, with D perhaps matching TRBD1 (5 bases). The CDR3 sequence is 14 residues long. The V gene lost 2 bases and the J gene lost 1 base, with 8 bases spanning the gap. Germline V lookup: CDR1 MDHEN, CDR2 SYDVKM. CDR3 in DNA: TGTGCCAGCAGTTTAGGTGGGGGTAACTATGGCTACACCTTC. Protein sequence: CASSLGGGNYGYTF.

This clonotype was counted ten times or more. V is TRBV9 and J is TRBJ2-7; 7 bases fit TRBD1. The CDR3 has 14 amino acids. CDR1 is SGDLS and CDR2 is YYNGEE in the germline V gene. The ends lost 3 bases at V and 3 bases at J; junction bases unmatched: 6. Here the CDR3 reads CASSATGTDYEQYF. The CDR3 DNA reads as TGTGCCAGCAGCGCCACCGGGACAGACTACGAGCAGTACTTC.

A remark on this clonotype: With a much larger clone just one base away, this may be a read error. This chain links TRBV20-1 with TRBJ1-2; no clear D. The CDR3 sequence is 12 residues long. In germline, CDR1 is DFQATT, CDR2 SNEGSKA (reference sequence). CDR3 nucleotide sequence: TGCCGTGCTCGAACCGAGACGAGGGGCTACACCTTC. Its protein product is CRARTETRGYTF.

This clonotype turned up a few times. A read error may explain this, as a much larger clone is one base away. The rearrangement links TRBV20-1 to TRBJ1-1, with D unresolved. The CDR3 totals 12 residues. Looked up from germline, CDR1 is DFQATT and CDR2 is SNEGSKA (reference sequence). Written as DNA, the CDR3 is TGCAGTGCTTTGGAGGTGAACACTGAAGCTATCTTT. Translation gives CSALEVNTEAIF.

Remarks on this clonotype: Since the CDR3 does not end with the conserved phenylalanine or tryptophan, this likely comes from a read error. The V call is TRBV11-2, the J call TRBJ2-2; maybe TRBD1 (5 bases). The germline V gene encodes CDR1 SGHAT and CDR2 FQNNGV. The CDR3 covers 16 residues. The CDR3 loop is CASSFRQRLNAGELFL. The CDR3 region has the DNA TGTGCCAGCAGCTTCCGACAGAGACTGAACGCCGGGGAGCTGTTTCTT.

The chain employs TRBV15 and TRBJ2-1; D might be TRBD2 (5 bases). This CDR3 is built from 14 residues. Germline V gene sequence: CDR1 LNHNV, CDR2 YYDKDF (reference sequence). The ends were cut back, 1 base at V and 9 bases at J, with 13 bases in the middle. The CDR3 reads CATSRGGFGVEQFF. The CDR3 nucleotides are TGTGCCACCAGCAGAGGAGGTTTCGGGGTTGAGCAGTTCTTC.